This record concerns one T cell receptor beta chain sequence. This specimen belongs to a study of cytomegalovirus exposure and HLA in healthy donors. Amplification used 60 Vbeta primers and 13 Jbeta primers. Method: immunoSEQ multiplex PCR; TCRdb's copy keeps in-frame clones and lacks some. This table holds approximately 97,000 clones, 73% found once. What was sequenced was PBMCs. The receptor's source is a man aged 40-49 years in good health and CMV-seronegative.

DNA of the CDR3: TGTGCCAGCAGCTGGTGGGCTAGCGGGGGGACCGGGGCCAACGTCCTGACTTTC. Its translation: CASSWWASGGTGANVLTF. The chain employs TRBV7-2 and TRBJ2-6, with 11 bases identical to TRBD2. The CDR3 contains 18 residues. Germline lookup yields CDR1 SGHTA and CDR2 FQGNSA. V dropped 4 bases and J dropped 4; count of bases not matched to a gene: 9. Full variable domain (remainder filled in from reference TRBV7-2 and TRBJ2-6): GAGVSQSPSNKVTEKGKDVELRCDPISGHTALYWYRQSLGQGLEFLIYFQGNSAPDKSGLPSDRFSAERTGGSVSTLTIQRTQQEDSAVYLCASSWWASGGTGANVLTFGAGSRLTVL.